This T cell receptor (beta chain) was found in a study of cytomegalovirus exposure and HLA in healthy donors. Note on this clone: The antigen remains undetermined.

J gave up 4 bases and V 0 bases, and 5 bases lay outside the gene matches. This CDR3 region has 15 residues. CDR1 and CDR2 (germline): SGHDT, YYEEEE. Only in-frame clones appear in the TCRdb table, and some are missing; sequencing was by immunoSEQ multiplex PCR. There are roughly 260,000 clones in the sample; around 87% occur only once, and around 2.6% lies in the top ten. Points from the study as a whole: The study put 150 or so TCR beta chains on its list as cytomegalovirus-associated. Per published reports, the classifier diagnosed cytomegalovirus status with high specificity and sensitivity.

The sequenced sample was PBMCs. The origin of this receptor is a man aged 18 to 35 in good health and CMV-seronegative. This chain joins TRBV5-6 and TRBJ1-2; 8 nucleotides agree with TRBD1. CDR3 DNA sequence: TGTGCCAGCAGCTTGGCAGGGACAGGCCCCTATGGCTACACCTTC. It translates to CASSLAGTGPYGYTF. The whole variable domain, remainder taken from reference TRBV5-6 and TRBJ1-2, is DAGVTQSPTHLIKTRGQQVTLRCSPKSGHDTVSWYQQALGQGPQFIFQYYEEEERQRGNFPDRFSGHQFPNYSSELNVNALLLGDSALYLCASSLAGTGPYGYTFGSGTRLTVV.